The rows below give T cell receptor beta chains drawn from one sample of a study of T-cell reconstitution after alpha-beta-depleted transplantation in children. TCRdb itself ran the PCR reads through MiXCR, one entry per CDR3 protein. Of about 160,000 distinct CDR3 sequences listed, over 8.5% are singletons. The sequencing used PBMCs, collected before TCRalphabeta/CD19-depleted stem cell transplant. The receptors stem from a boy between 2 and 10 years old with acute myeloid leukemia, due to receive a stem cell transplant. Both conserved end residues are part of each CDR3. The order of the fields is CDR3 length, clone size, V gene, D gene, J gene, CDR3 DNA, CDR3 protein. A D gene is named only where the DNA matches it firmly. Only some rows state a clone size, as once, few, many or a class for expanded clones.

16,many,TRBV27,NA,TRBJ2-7,TGTGCCAGCAGTTCCAGATCGGCTCCCAGCTCCTACGAGCAGTACTTC,CASSSRSAPSSYEQYF
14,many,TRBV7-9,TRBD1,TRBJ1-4,TGTGCCAGCAGCTTAGATGGTGGAGGACAGGGGAGGTCTTTT,CASSLDGGGQGRSF
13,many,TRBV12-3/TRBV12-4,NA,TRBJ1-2,TGTGCCAGCAGCCTCGGTCCAGGGTATGGCTACACCTTC,CASSLGPGYGYTF
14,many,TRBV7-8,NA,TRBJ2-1,TGTGCCAGCAGCTTAGGGTCCCGCTACAATGAGCAGTTCTTC,CASSLGSRYNEQFF
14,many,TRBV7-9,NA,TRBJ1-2,TGTGCCAGCAGCCTAGGAAGAGCTAACTATGGCTACACCTTC,CASSLGRANYGYTF
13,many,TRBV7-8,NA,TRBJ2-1,TGTGCCAGCAGCTTAGGGCAGGAACGGGAGCAGTTCTTC,CASSLGQEREQFF
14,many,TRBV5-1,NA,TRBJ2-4,TGCGCCAGCAGGACGAGTTCAGCCAAAAACATTCAGTACTTC,CASRTSSAKNIQYF
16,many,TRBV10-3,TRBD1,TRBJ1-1,TGTGCCATCAGTGAGTCGAACCGGGACAGGGTCTCTGAAGCTTTCTTT,CAISESNRDRVSEAFF
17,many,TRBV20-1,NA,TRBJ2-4,TGCAGTGCTAGAGCCCCACTGGGGTTCTTAGCCAAAAACATTCAGTACTTC,CSARAPLGFLAKNIQYF
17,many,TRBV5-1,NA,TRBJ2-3,TGCGCCAGCAGCTTTCCTCCCGGGACACAAGGCACAGATACGCAGTATTTT,CASSFPPGTQGTDTQYF
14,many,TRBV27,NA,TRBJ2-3,TGTGCCAGCAGTTTAAAGACTGCCACAGATACGCAGTATTTT,CASSLKTATDTQYF
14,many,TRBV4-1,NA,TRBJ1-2,TGCGCCAGCAGCCCGGGGGGGGGCAACTATGGCTACACCTTC,CASSPGGGNYGYTF
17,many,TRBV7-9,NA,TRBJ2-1,TGTGCCAGCAGCCCACCAAACACGAGAAACTCCTACAATGAGCAGTTCTTC,CASSPPNTRNSYNEQFF
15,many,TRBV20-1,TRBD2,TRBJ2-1,TGCAGTGCACTGATGGGAGGGAATGCCCGGGGTGAGCAGTTCTTC,CSALMGGNARGEQFF
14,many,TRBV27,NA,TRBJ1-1,TGTGCCAGCAGTCGATGGGACGGGAACACTGAAGCTTTCTTT,CASSRWDGNTEAFF
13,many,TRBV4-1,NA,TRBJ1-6,TGCGCCAGCAGCCAAGACAGAAATTCACCCCTCCACTTT,CASSQDRNSPLHF
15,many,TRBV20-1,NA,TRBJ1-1,TGCAGTGCTAGGGGCGGGGGACACCTGAACACTGAAGCTTTCTTT,CSARGGGHLNTEAFF
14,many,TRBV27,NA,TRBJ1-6,TGTGCCAGCAGTTTACCGGGGGCTGATTCACCCCTCCACTTT,CASSLPGADSPLHF
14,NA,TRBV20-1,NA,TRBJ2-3,TGCAGTGCTAGGCGTGTCCCAGACACAGATACGCAGTATTTT,CSARRVPDTDTQYF
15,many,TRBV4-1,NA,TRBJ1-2,TGCGCCAGCAGCCCGACGGGAGTGTACGGCTATGGCTACACCTTC,CASSPTGVYGYGYTF
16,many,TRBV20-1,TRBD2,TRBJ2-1,TGCAGTGCTTCGAGGACTAGCGGGGGGGCCGGGCATGAGCAGTTCTTC,CSASRTSGGAGHEQFF
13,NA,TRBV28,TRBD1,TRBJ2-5,TGTGCCAGTCGGGACAGGGGACGGGAGACCCAGTACTTC,CASRDRGRETQYF
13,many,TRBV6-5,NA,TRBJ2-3,TGTGCCAGCAGTTACTTGTCGGCAGATACGCAGTATTTT,CASSYLSADTQYF
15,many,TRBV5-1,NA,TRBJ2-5,TGCGCCAGCAGCCCCCTCACTAGATCCCAAGAGACCCAGTACTTC,CASSPLTRSQETQYF
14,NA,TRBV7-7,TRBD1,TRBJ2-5,TGTGCCAGCAGCGGCGGTGAGGGGGCAAAGACCCAGTACTTC,CASSGGEGAKTQYF
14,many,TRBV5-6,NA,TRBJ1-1,TGTGCCAGCAGCTTGGTTGATAGTAGCACTGAAGCTTTCTTT,CASSLVDSSTEAFF
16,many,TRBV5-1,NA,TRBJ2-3,TGCGCCAGCAGCCCGAAGGGAGTAGGTAGCACAGATACGCAGTATTTT,CASSPKGVGSTDTQYF
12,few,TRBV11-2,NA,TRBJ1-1,TGTGCCAGCAGATACAGGGACACTGAAGCTTTCTTT,CASRYRDTEAFF
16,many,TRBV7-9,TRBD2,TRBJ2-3,TGTGCCAGCAGCGATCCAACTAGCGGGAGCCCAGATACGCAGTATTTT,CASSDPTSGSPDTQYF
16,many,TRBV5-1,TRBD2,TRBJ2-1,TGCGCCAGCAGCTTGGCCGTCGGGACTAGTAGTTATGAGCAGTTCTTC,CASSLAVGTSSYEQFF
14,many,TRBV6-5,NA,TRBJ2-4,TGTGCCAGCAGTTACTCCGCAGGCAAAAACATTCAGTACTTC,CASSYSAGKNIQYF
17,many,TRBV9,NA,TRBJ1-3,TGTGCCAGCAGCTTATGGGCAGACCTGACCGCTGGAAACACCATATATTTT,CASSLWADLTAGNTIYF
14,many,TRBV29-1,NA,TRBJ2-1,TGCAGCGTTGAGGGGCGCGGGGTATACAATGAGCAGTTCTTC,CSVEGRGVYNEQFF
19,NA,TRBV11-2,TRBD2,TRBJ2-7,TGTGCCAGCAGCTTAGATAAGGCCTACCCTAGCGGGAGGGCCTGGGAGCAGTACTTC,CASSLDKAYPSGRAWEQYF
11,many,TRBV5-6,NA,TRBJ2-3,TGTGCCAGCATCCTGACAGATACGCAGTATTTT,CASILTDTQYF
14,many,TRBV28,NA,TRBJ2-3,TGTGCCAGCAGTTTTCGGCTATTCACAGATACGCAGTATTTT,CASSFRLFTDTQYF
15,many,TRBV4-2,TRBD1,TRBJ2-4,TGTGCCAGCAGCCAAGATGGGACAGTGGAAAACATTCAGTACTTC,CASSQDGTVENIQYF
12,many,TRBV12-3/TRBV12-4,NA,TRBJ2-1,TGTGCCAGCAGTCCCCTCCTGACGGTGCAGTTCTTC,CASSPLLTVQFF
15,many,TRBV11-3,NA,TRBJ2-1,TGTGCCAGCAGCTTCTCCTTTGGCTCCTACAATGAGCAGTTCTTC,CASSFSFGSYNEQFF
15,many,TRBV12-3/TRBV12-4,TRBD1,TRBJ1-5,TGTGCCAGCAGGGACAGGGGTTACGGCAATCAGCCCCAGCATTTT,CASRDRGYGNQPQHF
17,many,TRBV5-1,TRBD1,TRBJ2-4,TGCGCCAGCAGCTGGGGACAGGGCGGTTGGGACAAAAACATTCAGTACTTC,CASSWGQGGWDKNIQYF
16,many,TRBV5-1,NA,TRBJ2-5,TGCGCCAGCAGCTTGGCCCCAGCAGGGGAGGCGGAGACCCAGTACTTC,CASSLAPAGEAETQYF
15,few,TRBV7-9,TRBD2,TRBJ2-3,TGTGCCAGCAGCAAAGAGCTAGCGGCAACAGATACGCAGTATTTT,CASSKELAATDTQYF
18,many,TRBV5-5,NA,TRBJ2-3,TGTGCCAGCAGCCGGGCCATACTAGCAGGCCCTAGCACAGATACGCAGTATTTT,CASSRAILAGPSTDTQYF
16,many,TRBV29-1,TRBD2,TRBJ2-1,TGCAGCGTTGAAGGGGTAGCGGGAGGGTCCTACAATGAGCAGTTCTTC,CSVEGVAGGSYNEQFF
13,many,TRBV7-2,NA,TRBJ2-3,TGTGCCAGCTTACGGCGGAACGGGGATACGCAGTATTTT,CASLRRNGDTQYF
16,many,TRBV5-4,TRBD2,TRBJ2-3,TGTGCCAGCAGCTTGTGGACTAGCGGGAGTCGAGATACGCAGTATTTT,CASSLWTSGSRDTQYF
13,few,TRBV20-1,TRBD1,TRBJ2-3,TGCAGTGCGCCCAAACAGGGGGCTGGGACGCAGTATTTT,CSAPKQGAGTQYF
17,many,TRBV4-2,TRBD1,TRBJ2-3,TGTGCCAGCAGCCCACAATGGGACAGAGCCTCCACAGATACGCAGTATTTT,CASSPQWDRASTDTQYF
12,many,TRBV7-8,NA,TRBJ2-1,TGTGCCAGCAGCGCCGAATACAATGAGCAGTTCTTC,CASSAEYNEQFF
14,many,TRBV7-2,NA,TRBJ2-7,TGTGCCAGCAGCCTGGGACGGAGCTCCTACGAGCAGTACTTC,CASSLGRSSYEQYF
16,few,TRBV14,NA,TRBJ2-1,TGTGCCAGCAGCCCCTTTCCGGGACACGGTGTTTCCGAGCAGTTCTTC,CASSPFPGHGVSEQFF
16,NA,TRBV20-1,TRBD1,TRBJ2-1,TGCAGCGCTTGGGGCCCGGGACAGGGTTTGTACAATGAGCAGTTCTTC,CSAWGPGQGLYNEQFF
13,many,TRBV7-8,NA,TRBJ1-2,TGTGCCAGCAGCTTAGACAGTAACTATGGCTACACCTTC,CASSLDSNYGYTF
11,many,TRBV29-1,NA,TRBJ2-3,TGCAGCGTTGACACTGCAGATACGCAGTATTTT,CSVDTADTQYF
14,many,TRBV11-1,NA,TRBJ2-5,TGTGCCAGCAGCTCCAGGGGCGGGCAAGAGACCCAGTACTTC,CASSSRGGQETQYF
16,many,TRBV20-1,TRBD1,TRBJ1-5,TGCAGTGCCTCGGCCGGGAGAGACAGGGGGTTTCAGCCCCAGCATTTT,CSASAGRDRGFQPQHF
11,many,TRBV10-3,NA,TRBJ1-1,TGTGCCATCAGTGAGTCGACTGAAGCTTTCTTT,CAISESTEAFF
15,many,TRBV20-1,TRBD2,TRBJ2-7,TGCAGTGCTAATAGAATAGCGGGAGGGAATTACGAGCAGTACTTC,CSANRIAGGNYEQYF